The following is a T cell receptor beta chain sequence with its context. Its antigen remains unknown. The sample is drawn from a study of T cell responses to AZD1222 COVID-19 vaccine. Turning to the study itself: Pooling of second doses given at about 4 or about 12 weeks was done. Study findings and constraints: Unmutated variant regions are reportedly targeted by nearly half of spike-specific TCRs. Only five to seven individuals given AZD1222 were seropositive at baseline.

CDR1 is SGHDT and CDR2 is YYEEEE in the germline V gene. The length of the CDR3 is 14 residues. Trimming stripped 4 bases from V and 2 bases from J, with 12 bases between. Assay: immunoSEQ multiplex PCR; the TCRdb copy retains only in-frame clones and omits some. The sample holds about 120,000 clones, around nine tenths seen once. This material consisted of peripheral blood, taken on day 0 of AZD1222 vaccination. The rearrangement links TRBV5-6 to TRBJ1-2; the D gene is possibly TRBD1 (6 bases). The TCR originated in an adult in good health. The CDR3 region has the DNA TGTGCCAGCAGCACAGGGAACTCAAACTATGGCTACACCTTC. It yields the protein CASSTGNSNYGYTF.